Listed here are 10 T cell receptor beta chains from one sample, sequenced in a study of cytomegalovirus exposure and HLA in healthy donors. The PCR contained 60 Vbeta and 13 Jbeta primers. Only in-frame clones appear in the TCRdb table, and some are missing; sequencing was by immunoSEQ multiplex PCR. This table has approximately 76,000 clones, 63% appearing once. The sample was PBMCs. Receptors were obtained from a man aged 25 to 40 in good health and CMV-seropositive.

V and J are TRBV9 and TRBJ2-7, with 10 bases that match TRBD1. The V segment lost 3 bases and the J segment 3 bases; nucleotides outside the gene matches: 3. CDR3 length: 14 amino acids. Germline CDR1 reads SGDLS; CDR2 reads YYNGEE. The CDR3, as DNA: TGTGCCAGCAGCGCCGGGACAGGGGTCTACGAGCAGTACTTC. It yields the protein CASSAGTGVYEQYF.

The chain has TRBV6-4 and TRBJ2-1, with TRBD2 matching over 10 bases. Germline V gene sequence: CDR1 MRHNA, CDR2 SNTAGT. J lost 0 bases, V lost 6 bases, and 5 bases had no gene match. The CDR3 is 16 residues long. CDR3 sequence: CASSPSGSDSYNEQFF. DNA for the CDR3: TGTGCCAGCAGCCCTAGCGGGAGCGACTCCTACAATGAGCAGTTCTTC.

The chain recombines TRBV19 with TRBJ2-2; D is unclear. CDR1 and CDR2 from the germline V gene are LNHDA and SQIVND (reference sequence). The V end lost 8 bases, the J end lost 4 bases, and 14 bases lay between the germline ends. This CDR3 is built from 14 residues. In nucleotides, the CDR3 is TGTGCCAGTTATCAGGAACTGGGCACCGGGGAGCTGTTTTTT. This translates into CASYQELGTGELFF.

This chain links TRBV9 with TRBJ2-1, with 7 bases lining up with TRBD2. From germline, CDR1 is SGDLS and CDR2 YYNGEE. J lost 9 bases, V lost 0 bases, and 9 bases had no gene match. The CDR3 has 15 residues. CDR3 DNA sequence: TGTGCCAGCAGCGTAGATGGGACTATGTCCAGTGAGCAGTTCTTC. Its protein is CASSVDGTMSSEQFF.

This clone is a singleton in its sample. The chain combines TRBV7-9 with TRBJ2-5; 8 bases line up with TRBD1. From germline, CDR1 is SEHNR and CDR2 FQNEAQ (reference sequence). J gave up 2 bases and V 1 base, and 3 bases lay outside the gene matches. CDR3 size: 15 residues. CDR3 protein: CASSLEQGVQETQYF. CDR3 sequence (DNA): TGTGCCAGCAGCTTAGAACAGGGGGTACAAGAGACCCAGTACTTC.

Turning to this clone: This likely reflects a read error, since a far larger clone is one base away. The chain couples TRBV7-9 to TRBJ2-1, with 10 bases aligning to TRBD2. Trimming took 1 base from V and 2 from J; bases not matched to a gene: 5. The germline gives CDR1 SEHNR, CDR2 FQNEAQ (reference sequence). This CDR3 region has 17 residues. CDR3 sequence reads: CASSLVGLAVTYNEQFF. In DNA, the CDR3 is TGTGCCAGCAGCTTAGTCGGACTAGCGGTTACCTACAATGAGCAGTTCTTC.

This clone appeared a few times. The chain recombines TRBV9 with TRBJ2-1, with TRBD2 matching 11 bases. The CDR3 consists of 15 residues. Trimming cost V 4 bases and J 5 bases; bases outside gene matches: 5. Germline V gene sequence: CDR1 SGDLS, CDR2 YYNGEE. CDR3 in amino acids: CASSPRTSGHNEQFF. CDR3 in DNA: TGTGCCAGCAGCCCCCGGACTAGCGGGCACAATGAGCAGTTCTTC. Full variable domain (rest looked up from reference TRBV9 and TRBJ2-1): DSGVTQTPKHLITATGQRVTLRCSPRSGDLSVYWYQQSLDQGLQFLIQYYNGEERAKGNILERFSAQQFPDLHSELNLSSLELGDSALYFCASSPRTSGHNEQFFGPGTRLTVL.

This clone was seen a handful of times. The chain joins TRBV5-1 to TRBJ2-1; TRBD2 agrees at 10 bases. The V gene end was trimmed by 5 bases and the J gene end by 0 bases; junction bases not matched to a gene: 5. CDR1 is SGHRS and CDR2 is YFSETQ in the germline V gene. This CDR3 is 16 amino acids long. Written as DNA, the CDR3 is TGCGCCAGCAGAATGGCTAGCGGGAGCTCCTACAATGAGCAGTTCTTC. Encoded protein: CASRMASGSSYNEQFF.

The chain joins TRBV7-3 to TRBJ2-7; D may be TRBD2 (7 bases). Trimming shortened V by 1 base and J by 5 bases, and 15 bases separated the two germline ends. Germline assignment: CDR1 SGHTA and CDR2 FQGTGA. The length of the CDR3 is 15 residues. The CDR3 sequence is CASSLMGAGVNEQYF. In nucleotides, the CDR3 is TGTGCCAGCAGCTTAATGGGGGCGGGGGTTAACGAGCAGTACTTC.

This clone was detected once. The chain uses TRBV5-1 and TRBJ1-1; 8 nucleotides line up with TRBD1. Unmatched junction bases numbered 11, after V lost 3 bases and J lost 4 bases. The CDR3 is made up of 16 amino acids. The V gene's germline CDR1 is SGHRS and CDR2 YFSETQ. In DNA, the CDR3 is TGCGCCAGCAGCTCGACAGGGGCGGGAGCTGCCACTGAAGCTTTCTTT. Translation gives CASSSTGAGAATEAFF. The variable domain in full, completed from reference TRBV5-1 and TRBJ1-1, reads KAGVTQTPRYLIKTRGQQVTLSCSPISGHRSVSWYQQTPGQGLQFLFEYFSETQRNKGNFPGRFSGRQFSNSRSEMNVSTLELGDSALYLCASSSTGAGAATEAFFGQGTRLTVV.